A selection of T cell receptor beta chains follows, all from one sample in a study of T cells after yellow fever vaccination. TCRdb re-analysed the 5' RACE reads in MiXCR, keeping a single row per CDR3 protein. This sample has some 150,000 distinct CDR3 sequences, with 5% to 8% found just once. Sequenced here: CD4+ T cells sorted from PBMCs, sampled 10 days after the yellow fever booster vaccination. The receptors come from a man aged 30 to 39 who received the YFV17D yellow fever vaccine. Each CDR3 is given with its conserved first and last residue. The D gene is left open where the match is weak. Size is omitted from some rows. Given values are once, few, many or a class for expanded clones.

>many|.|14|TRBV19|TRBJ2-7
CASSVGTRTYEQYF
TGTGCCAGCTCTGTGGGGACAAGAACCTACGAGCAGTACTTC
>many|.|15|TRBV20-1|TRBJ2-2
CSAKSALPGVGELFF
TGCAGTGCGAAAAGTGCTCTCCCGGGAGTCGGGGAGCTGTTTTTT
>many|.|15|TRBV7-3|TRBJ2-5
CASSLTGRPAETQYF
TGTGCCAGCAGCTTAACCGGACGGCCTGCGGAGACCCAGTACTTC
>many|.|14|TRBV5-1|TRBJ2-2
CASSGTPNTGELFF
TGCGCCAGCAGCGGGACCCCGAACACCGGGGAGCTGTTTTTT
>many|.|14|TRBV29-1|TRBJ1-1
CSVGALRRNTEAFF
TGCAGCGTTGGGGCCCTGAGAAGGAACACTGAAGCTTTCTTT
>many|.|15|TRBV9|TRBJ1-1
CASSANTGLNTEAFF
TGTGCCAGCAGCGCGAACACAGGGCTGAACACTGAAGCTTTCTTT
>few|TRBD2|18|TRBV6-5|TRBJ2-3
CASIPGLAGNYGTDTQYF
TGTGCCAGCATACCGGGACTAGCGGGCAACTACGGGACAGATACGCAGTATTTT
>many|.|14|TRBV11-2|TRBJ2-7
CASSPVGGPYEQYF
TGTGCCAGCAGCCCCGTGGGCGGCCCCTACGAGCAGTACTTC
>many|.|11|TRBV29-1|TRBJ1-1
CSVVGKSEAFF
TGCAGCGTAGTAGGGAAATCGGAAGCTTTCTTT
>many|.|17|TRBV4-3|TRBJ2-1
CASSRLFSGSSPNEQFF
TGCGCCAGCAGCCGATTATTTAGCGGTTCAAGCCCCAATGAGCAGTTCTTC
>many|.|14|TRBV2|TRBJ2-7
CASRPVGAADEQYF
TGTGCCAGCAGGCCGGTCGGGGCGGCGGACGAGCAGTACTTC
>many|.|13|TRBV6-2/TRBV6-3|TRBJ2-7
CASSYAQLQEQYF
TGTGCCAGCAGTTACGCACAGCTTCAAGAGCAGTACTTC
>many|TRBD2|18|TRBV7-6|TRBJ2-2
CASSQGLAGAANTGELFF
TGTGCCAGCAGCCAAGGACTAGCGGGAGCAGCCAACACCGGGGAGCTGTTTTTT
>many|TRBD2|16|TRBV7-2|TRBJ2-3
CASSQAGGRSTDTQYF
TGTGCCAGCAGCCAAGCGGGAGGGCGGTCCACAGATACGCAGTATTTT
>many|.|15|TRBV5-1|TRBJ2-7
CASSLGAGAAYEQYF
TGCGCCAGCAGCTTGGGGGCTGGCGCGGCCTACGAGCAGTACTTC
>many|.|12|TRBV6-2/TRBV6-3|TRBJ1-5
CASTNEGPSQHF
TGTGCCAGCACCAACGAGGGCCCCTCCCAGCATTTT
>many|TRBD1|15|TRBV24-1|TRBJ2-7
CATSDPSTGSDEQYF
TGTGCCACCAGTGATCCGTCGACAGGGTCGGACGAGCAGTACTTC
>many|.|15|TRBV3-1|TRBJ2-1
CASSQGGDVYNEQFF
TGTGCCAGCAGCCAAGGTGGGGACGTCTACAATGAGCAGTTCTTC
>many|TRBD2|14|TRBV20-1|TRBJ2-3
CSARRRGTTDTQYF
TGCAGTGCTAGGAGGCGGGGGACCACAGATACGCAGTATTTT
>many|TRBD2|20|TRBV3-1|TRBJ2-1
CASSQDWTSGGGGSYNEQFF
TGTGCCAGCAGCCAAGATTGGACTAGCGGGGGCGGCGGGTCCTACAATGAGCAGTTCTTC
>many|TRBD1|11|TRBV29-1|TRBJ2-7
CSVQGVYEQYF
TGCAGCGTACAGGGGGTGTACGAGCAGTACTTC
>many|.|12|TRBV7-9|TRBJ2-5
CASRPLGETQYF
TGTGCCAGCAGGCCGCTAGGGGAGACCCAGTACTTC
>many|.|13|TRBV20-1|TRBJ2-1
CSARGAGNNEQFF
TGCAGTGCTAGAGGGGCCGGGAACAATGAGCAGTTCTTC
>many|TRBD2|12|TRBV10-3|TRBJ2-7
CATASGAYEQYF
TGTGCCACAGCTAGCGGGGCCTACGAGCAGTACTTC
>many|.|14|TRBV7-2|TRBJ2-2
CASSRGRSTGELFF
TGTGCCAGCAGTCGGGGGAGAAGCACCGGGGAGCTGTTTTTT
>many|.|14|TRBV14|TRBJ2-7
CASRPGTASYEQYF
TGTGCCAGCAGGCCCGGGACCGCTTCCTACGAGCAGTACTTC
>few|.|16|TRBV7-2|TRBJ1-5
CASSPPLGPSDQPQHF
TGTGCCAGCAGCCCGCCCCTCGGGCCTTCGGATCAGCCCCAGCATTTT
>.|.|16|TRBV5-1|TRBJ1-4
CASSRLAPRGSEKLFF
TGCGCCAGCAGTCGATTAGCACCTCGAGGGAGTGAAAAACTGTTTTTT
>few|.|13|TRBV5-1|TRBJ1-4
CASGTSKGEKLFF
TGCGCCAGTGGCACATCGAAGGGCGAAAAACTGTTTTTT
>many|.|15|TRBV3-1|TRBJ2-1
CASSQEGRLGNEQFF
TGTGCCAGCAGCCAAGAGGGTCGGCTAGGCAATGAGCAGTTCTTC
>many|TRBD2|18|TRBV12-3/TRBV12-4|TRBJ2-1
CASSFRASGNTIYNEQFF
TGTGCCAGCAGTTTTAGGGCTAGCGGGAATACTATTTACAATGAGCAGTTCTTC
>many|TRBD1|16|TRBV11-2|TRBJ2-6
CASSQDRVPGANVLTF
TGTGCCAGCAGCCAGGACAGGGTCCCTGGGGCCAACGTCCTGACTTTC
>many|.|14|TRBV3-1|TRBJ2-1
CASSALDGIQKMFF
TGTGCCAGCAGCGCCTTAGATGGAATACAGAAGATGTTCTTC
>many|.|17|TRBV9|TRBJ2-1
CASSVAPSRTKNNEQFF
TGTGCCAGCAGCGTAGCCCCCAGTCGGACAAAGAACAATGAGCAGTTCTTC
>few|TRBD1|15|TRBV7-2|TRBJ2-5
CASSLGRTGGETQYF
TGTGCCAGCAGCTTGGGAAGGACAGGGGGGGAGACCCAGTACTTC
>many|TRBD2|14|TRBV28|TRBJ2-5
CASSTPGGDETQYF
TGTGCCAGCAGTACGCCGGGGGGGGATGAGACCCAGTACTTC
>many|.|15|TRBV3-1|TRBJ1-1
CASSQVDTGYTEAFF
TGTGCCAGCAGCCAAGTGGACACAGGATACACTGAAGCTTTCTTT
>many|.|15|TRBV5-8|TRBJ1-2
CASSPGLGLDYGYTF
TGTGCCAGCAGCCCCGGACTGGGATTGGACTATGGCTACACCTTC
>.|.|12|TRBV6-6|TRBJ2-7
CASSPRPGEQYF
TGTGCCAGCAGCCCCCGCCCCGGGGAGCAGTACTTC
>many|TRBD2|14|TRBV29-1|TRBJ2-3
CSVSSGGWADTQYF
TGCAGCGTTTCTAGCGGGGGGTGGGCAGATACGCAGTATTTT
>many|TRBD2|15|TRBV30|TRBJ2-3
CAWSGLAGGTDTQYF
TGTGCCTGGAGTGGGTTAGCGGGCGGTACAGATACGCAGTATTTT
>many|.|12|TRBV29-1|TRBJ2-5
CSVEPGEETQYF
TGCAGCGTTGAACCAGGGGAAGAGACCCAGTACTTC
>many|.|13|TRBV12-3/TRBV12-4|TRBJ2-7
CASSLQAGHEQYF
TGTGCCAGCAGTCTACAGGCGGGCCACGAGCAGTACTTC
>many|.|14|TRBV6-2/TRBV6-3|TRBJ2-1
CASSYSQTYNEQFF
TGTGCCAGCAGTTATTCGCAGACCTACAATGAGCAGTTCTTC
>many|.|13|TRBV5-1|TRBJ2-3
CASSLVRTDTQYF
TGCGCCAGCAGCTTGGTTCGCACAGATACGCAGTATTTT
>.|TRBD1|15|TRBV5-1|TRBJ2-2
CASSFHGTGGGELFF
TGCGCCAGCAGCTTTCACGGGACAGGCGGCGGGGAGCTGTTTTTT
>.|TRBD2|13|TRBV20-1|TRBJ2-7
CSSLADASYEQYF
TGCAGTTCACTAGCGGATGCCTCCTACGAGCAGTACTTC
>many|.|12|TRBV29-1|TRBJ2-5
CSVDKGRETQYF
TGCAGCGTTGATAAGGGACGCGAGACCCAGTACTTC
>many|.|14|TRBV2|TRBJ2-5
CASSFQRGQETQYF
TGTGCCAGCAGTTTTCAACGTGGTCAAGAGACCCAGTACTTC
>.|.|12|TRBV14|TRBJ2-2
CASSPYAGELFF
TGTGCCAGCAGCCCCTATGCCGGGGAGCTGTTTTTT